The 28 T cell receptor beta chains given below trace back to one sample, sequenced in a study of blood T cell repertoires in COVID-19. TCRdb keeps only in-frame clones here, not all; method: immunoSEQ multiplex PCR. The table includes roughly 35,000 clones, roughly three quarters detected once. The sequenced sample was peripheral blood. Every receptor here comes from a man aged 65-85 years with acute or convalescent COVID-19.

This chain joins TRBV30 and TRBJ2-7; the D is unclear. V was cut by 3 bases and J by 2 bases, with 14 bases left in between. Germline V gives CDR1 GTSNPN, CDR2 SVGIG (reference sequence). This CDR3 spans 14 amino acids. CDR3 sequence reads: CAWSPSRPPYEQYF. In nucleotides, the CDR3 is TGTGCCTGGAGCCCCTCCAGGCCCCCCTACGAGCAGTACTTC.

The CDR3 here is CASRRTGRDTGAFF. CDR3 nucleotide sequence: TGTGCCAGCAGAAGGACAGGGAGGGACACGGGAGCTTTCTTT. This chain links TRBV7-9 with TRBJ1-1, with TRBD1 identical over 8 bases. V lost 6 bases and J lost 10; bases outside the gene matches: 13. The CDR3 loop spans 14 amino acids. The germline V gene has CDR1 SEHNR and CDR2 FQNEAQ (reference sequence). Variable domain in full (rest from reference TRBV7-9 and TRBJ1-1): DTGVSQNPRHKITKRGQNVTFRCDPISEHNRLYWYRQTLGQGPEFLTYFQNEAQLEKSRLLSDRFSAERPKGSFSTLEIQRTEQGDSAMYLCASRRTGRDTGAFFGQGTRLTVV.

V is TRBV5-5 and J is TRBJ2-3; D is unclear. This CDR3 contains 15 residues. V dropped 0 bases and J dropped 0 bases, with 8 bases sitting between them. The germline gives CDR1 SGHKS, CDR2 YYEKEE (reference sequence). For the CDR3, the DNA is TGTGCCAGCAGCTTGGCCCCAACTAGCACAGATACGCAGTATTTT. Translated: CASSLAPTSTDTQYF.

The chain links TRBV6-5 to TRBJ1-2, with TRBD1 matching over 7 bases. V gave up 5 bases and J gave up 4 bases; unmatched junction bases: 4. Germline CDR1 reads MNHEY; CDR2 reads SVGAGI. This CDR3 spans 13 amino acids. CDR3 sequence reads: CASSPRDSYGYTF. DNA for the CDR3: TGTGCCAGCAGTCCACGGGACAGCTATGGCTACACCTTC.

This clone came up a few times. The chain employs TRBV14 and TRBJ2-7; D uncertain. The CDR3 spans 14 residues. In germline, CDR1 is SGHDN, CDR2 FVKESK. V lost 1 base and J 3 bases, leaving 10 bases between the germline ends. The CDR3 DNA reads TGTGCCAGCAGCCAAGGCCACTTAATCTACGAGCAGTACTTC. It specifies CASSQGHLIYEQYF.

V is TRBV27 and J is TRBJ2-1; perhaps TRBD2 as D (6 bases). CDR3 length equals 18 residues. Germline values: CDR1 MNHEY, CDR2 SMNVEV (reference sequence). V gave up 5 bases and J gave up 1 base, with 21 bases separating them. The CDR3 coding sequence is TGTGCCAGCAGTACAAGAAGCGGGCAGATTTATTCCTACAATGAGCAGTTCTTC. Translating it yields CASSTRSGQIYSYNEQFF.

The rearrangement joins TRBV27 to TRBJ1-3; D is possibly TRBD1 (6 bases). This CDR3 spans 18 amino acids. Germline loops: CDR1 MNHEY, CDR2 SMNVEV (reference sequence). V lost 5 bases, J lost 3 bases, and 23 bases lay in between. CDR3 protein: CASSIQRGRAGVGNTIYF. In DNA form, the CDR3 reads TGTGCCAGCAGTATACAGCGGGGCAGGGCAGGGGTTGGAAACACCATATATTTT.

CDR3 in amino acids: CASTDYSGNTIYF. DNA for the CDR3: TGCGCCAGCACGGACTACTCTGGAAACACCATATATTTT. The V and J genes are TRBV10-1 and TRBJ1-3; D is undetermined. The CDR3 extends over 13 amino acids. V was cut by 7 bases and J by 0 bases, with 7 bases left in between. In germline, CDR1 is WNHNN, CDR2 SYGVQD (reference sequence).

The CDR3 nucleotides are TGTGCCAGCAGCGTAAGCGGGGGGGACCAGCCCCAGCATTTT. Translation gives CASSVSGGDQPQHF. The rearrangement uses TRBV9 and TRBJ1-5, with D possibly being TRBD1 (5 bases). Germline V gene data show CDR1 as SGDLS and CDR2 as YYNGEE. V was clipped by 1 base and J by 7 bases, with 12 bases between them. The CDR3 has 14 amino acids.

The CDR3 DNA sequence: TGTGCCAGCAGACCCTGGACACCTTCAGGACCCTACGAGCAGTACTTC. This sequence encodes CASRPWTPSGPYEQYF. The genes are TRBV3-1 (or the pseudogene TRBV3-2) and TRBJ2-7; a weak D match, TRBD1 (5 bases). The CDR3 has 16 residues. Between the trimmed V and J ends, which lost 6 bases and 2 bases, there was a span of 20 bases. Germline V gives CDR1 LGHDT, CDR2 YNNKEL (reference sequence).

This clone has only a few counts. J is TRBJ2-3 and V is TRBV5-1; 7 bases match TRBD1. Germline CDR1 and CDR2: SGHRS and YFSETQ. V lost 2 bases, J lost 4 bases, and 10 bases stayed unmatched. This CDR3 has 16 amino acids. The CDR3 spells CASSLQGQGSPDTQYF. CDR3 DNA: TGCGCCAGCAGCTTACAGGGGCAAGGCTCACCAGATACGCAGTATTTT.

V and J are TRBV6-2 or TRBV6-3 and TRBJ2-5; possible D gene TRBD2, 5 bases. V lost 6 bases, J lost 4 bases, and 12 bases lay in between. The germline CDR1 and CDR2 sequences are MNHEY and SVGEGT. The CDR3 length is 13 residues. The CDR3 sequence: CASSQGSLETQYF. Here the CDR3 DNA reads TGTGCCAGCAGCCAAGGGAGTTTAGAGACCCAGTACTTC.

The CDR3: CASSPREYSNQPQHF. In nucleotides, the CDR3 is TGTGCCAGCAGCCCCCGGGAGTATAGCAATCAGCCCCAGCATTTT. The gene calls are TRBV7-2 and TRBJ1-5; D is uncertain. CDR1 is SGHTA, CDR2 FQGNSA, per germline. V dropped 5 bases and J dropped 0 bases, with 11 bases sitting between them. This CDR3 has 15 residues.

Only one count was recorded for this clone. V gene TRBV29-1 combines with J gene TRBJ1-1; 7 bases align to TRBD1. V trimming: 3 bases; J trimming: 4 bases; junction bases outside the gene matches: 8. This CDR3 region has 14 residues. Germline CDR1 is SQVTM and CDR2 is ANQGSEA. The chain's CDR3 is CSVDEGAGGTEAFF. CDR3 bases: TGCAGCGTTGATGAGGGGGCAGGGGGCACTGAAGCTTTCTTT. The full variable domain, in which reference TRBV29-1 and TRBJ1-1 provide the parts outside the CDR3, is SAVISQKPSRDICQRGTSLTIQCQVDSQVTMMFWYRQQPGQSLTLIATANQGSEATYESGFVIDKFPISRPNLTFSTLTVSNMSPEDSSIYLCSVDEGAGGTEAFFGQGTRLTVV.

The CDR3 DNA sequence: TGTGCCAGCAGCCTAGACAGGGGGCAGTACAATGAGCAGTTCTTC. It translates to CASSLDRGQYNEQFF. The V call is TRBV7-2, the J call TRBJ2-1; 10 positions agree with TRBD1. Germline V gene lookup returns CDR1 SGHTA and CDR2 FQGNSA. V gave up 5 bases and J gave up 4 bases; unmatched junction bases: 5. The CDR3 contains 15 residues.

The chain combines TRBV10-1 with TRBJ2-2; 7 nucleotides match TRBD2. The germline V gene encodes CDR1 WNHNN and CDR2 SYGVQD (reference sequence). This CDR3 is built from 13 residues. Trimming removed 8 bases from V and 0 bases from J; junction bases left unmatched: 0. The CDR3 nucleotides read TGCGCCAGCCGGGGGGCGAACACCGGGGAGCTGTTTTTT. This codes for CASRGANTGELFF.

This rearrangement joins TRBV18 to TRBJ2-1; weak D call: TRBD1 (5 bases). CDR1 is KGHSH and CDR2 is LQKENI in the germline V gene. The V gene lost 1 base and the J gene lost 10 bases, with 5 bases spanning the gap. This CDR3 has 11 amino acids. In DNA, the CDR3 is TGTGCCAGCTCACCACAGGGGGAGCAGTTCTTC. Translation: CASSPQGEQFF.

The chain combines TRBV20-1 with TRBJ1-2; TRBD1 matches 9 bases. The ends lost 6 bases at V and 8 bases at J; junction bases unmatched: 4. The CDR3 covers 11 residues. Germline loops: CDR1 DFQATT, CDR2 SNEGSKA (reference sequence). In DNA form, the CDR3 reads TGCAGTGCAAATACAGGGGGCGGCTACACCTTC. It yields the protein CSANTGGGYTF.

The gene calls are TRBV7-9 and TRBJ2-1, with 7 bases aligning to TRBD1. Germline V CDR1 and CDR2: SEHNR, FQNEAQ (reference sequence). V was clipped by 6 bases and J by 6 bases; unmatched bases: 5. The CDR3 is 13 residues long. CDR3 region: CASRIAGGNEQFF. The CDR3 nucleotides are TGTGCCAGCAGAATAGCAGGGGGCAATGAGCAGTTCTTC.

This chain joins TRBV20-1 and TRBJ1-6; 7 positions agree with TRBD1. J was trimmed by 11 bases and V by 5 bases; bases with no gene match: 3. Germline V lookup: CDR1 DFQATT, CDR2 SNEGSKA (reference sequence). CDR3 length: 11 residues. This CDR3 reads CSASGGTPLHF. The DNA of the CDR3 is TGCAGTGCTTCAGGGGGAACACCCCTCCACTTT.

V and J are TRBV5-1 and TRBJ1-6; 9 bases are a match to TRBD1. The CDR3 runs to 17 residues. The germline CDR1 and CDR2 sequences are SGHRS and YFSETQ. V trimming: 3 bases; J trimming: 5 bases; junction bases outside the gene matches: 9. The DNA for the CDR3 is TGCGCCAGCAGCTGGACAGGGGCCGGGACCAATAATTCACCCCTCCACTTT. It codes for CASSWTGAGTNNSPLHF.

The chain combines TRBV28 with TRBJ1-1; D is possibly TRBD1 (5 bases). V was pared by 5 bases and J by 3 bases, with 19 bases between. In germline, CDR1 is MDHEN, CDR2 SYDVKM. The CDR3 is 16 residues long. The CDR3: CASSDAPYGRDTEAFF. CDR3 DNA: TGTGCCAGCAGTGACGCTCCCTACGGCAGGGACACTGAAGCTTTCTTT.

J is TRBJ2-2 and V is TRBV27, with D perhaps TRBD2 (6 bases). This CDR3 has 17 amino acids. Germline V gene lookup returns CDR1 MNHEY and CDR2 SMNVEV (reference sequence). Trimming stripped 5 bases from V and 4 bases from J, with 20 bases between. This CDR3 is CASSTSSTSSITGELFF. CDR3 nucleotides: TGTGCCAGCAGTACCTCATCGACTAGTTCAATCACCGGGGAGCTGTTTTTT.

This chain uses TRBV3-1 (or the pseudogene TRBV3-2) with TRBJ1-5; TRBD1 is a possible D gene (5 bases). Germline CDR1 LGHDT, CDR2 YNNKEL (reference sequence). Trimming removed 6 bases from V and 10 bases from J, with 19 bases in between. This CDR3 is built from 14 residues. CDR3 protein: CASSHKGAGRPQHF. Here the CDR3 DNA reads TGTGCCAGCAGTCACAAAGGGGCCGGGCGACCCCAGCATTTT.

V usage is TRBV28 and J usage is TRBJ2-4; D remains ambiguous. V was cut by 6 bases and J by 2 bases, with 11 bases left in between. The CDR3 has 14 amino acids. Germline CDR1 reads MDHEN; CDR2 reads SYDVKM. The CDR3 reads CASSPPTTKNIQYF. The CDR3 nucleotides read TGTGCCAGCAGCCCACCGACAACCAAAAACATTCAGTACTTC.

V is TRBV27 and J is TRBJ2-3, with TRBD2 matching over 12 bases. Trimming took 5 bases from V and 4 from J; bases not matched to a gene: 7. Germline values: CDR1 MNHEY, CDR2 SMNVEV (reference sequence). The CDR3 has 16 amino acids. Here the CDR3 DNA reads TGTGCCAGCAGTCCGAGACTAGCGGGAGCTTCAGATACGCAGTATTTT. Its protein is CASSPRLAGASDTQYF.

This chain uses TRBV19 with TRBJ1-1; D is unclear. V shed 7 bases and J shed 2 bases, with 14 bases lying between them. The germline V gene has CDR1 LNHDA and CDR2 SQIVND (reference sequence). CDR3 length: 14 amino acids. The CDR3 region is CASISREPNTEAFF. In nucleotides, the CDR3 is TGTGCCAGTATTTCGAGGGAACCAAACACTGAAGCTTTCTTT. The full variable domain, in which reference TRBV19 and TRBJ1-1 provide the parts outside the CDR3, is DGGITQSPKYLFRKEGQNVTLSCEQNLNHDAMYWYRQDPGQGLRLIYYSQIVNDFQKGDIAEGYSVSREKKESFPLTVTSAQKNPTAFYLCASISREPNTEAFFGQGTRLTVV.

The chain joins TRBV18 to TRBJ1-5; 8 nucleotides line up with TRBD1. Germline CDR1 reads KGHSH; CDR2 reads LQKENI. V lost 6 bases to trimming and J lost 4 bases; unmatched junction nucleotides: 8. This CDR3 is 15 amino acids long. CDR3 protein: CASSLGTGRNQPQHF. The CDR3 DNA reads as TGTGCCAGCTCGTTAGGGACAGGACGGAATCAGCCCCAGCATTTT.